This TCR beta chain was identified during a study of T cell responses to AZD1222 COVID-19 vaccine. Whole-study findings and limits: Only a handful of AZD1222 recipients were seropositive at baseline.

This CDR3 contains 16 residues. In the case of this clone: Its specificity is unknown.

Only in-frame clones appear in the TCRdb table, and some are missing; sequencing was by immunoSEQ multiplex PCR. The sample carries 100,000 to 150,000 clones, roughly 90% recorded once. Source: peripheral blood, taken on day 0 of AZD1222 vaccination. The clonotype originates from an adult in good health. The chain uses TRBV21-1 and TRBJ1-5; no DNA check was done on the table's D call, TRBD1. TRBV21-1 is a pseudogene. CDR3 DNA: TGTGCCAGCAGCCGATCAAAGGGGCCAGACAATCAGCCCCAGCATTTT. Residues: CASSRSKGPDNQPQHF.